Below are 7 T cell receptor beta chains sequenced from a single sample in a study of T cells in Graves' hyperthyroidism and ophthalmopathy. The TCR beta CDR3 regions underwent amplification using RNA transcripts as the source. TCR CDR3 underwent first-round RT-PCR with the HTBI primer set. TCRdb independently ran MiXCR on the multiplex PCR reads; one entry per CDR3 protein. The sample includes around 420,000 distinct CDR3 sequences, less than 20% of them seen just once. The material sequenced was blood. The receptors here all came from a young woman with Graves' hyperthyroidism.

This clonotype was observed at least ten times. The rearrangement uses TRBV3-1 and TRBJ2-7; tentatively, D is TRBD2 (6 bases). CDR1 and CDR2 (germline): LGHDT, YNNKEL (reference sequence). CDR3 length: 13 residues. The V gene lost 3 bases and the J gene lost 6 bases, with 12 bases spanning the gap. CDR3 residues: CASSQDYLIEQYF. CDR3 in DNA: TGTGCCAGCAGCCAGGACTACCTGATCGAGCAGTACTTC.

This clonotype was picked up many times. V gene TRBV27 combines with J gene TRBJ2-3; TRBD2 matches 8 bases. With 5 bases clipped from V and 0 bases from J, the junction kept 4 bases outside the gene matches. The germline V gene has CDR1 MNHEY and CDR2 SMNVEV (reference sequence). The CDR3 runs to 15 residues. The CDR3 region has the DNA TGTGCCAGCAGTCCAGCGGGGGCTAGCACAGATACGCAGTATTTT. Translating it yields CASSPAGASTDTQYF.

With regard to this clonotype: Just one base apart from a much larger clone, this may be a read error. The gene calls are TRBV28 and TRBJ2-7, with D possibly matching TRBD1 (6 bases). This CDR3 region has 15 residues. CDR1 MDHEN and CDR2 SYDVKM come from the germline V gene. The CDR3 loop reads CASLTPAQGHHEQCF. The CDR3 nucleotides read TGTGCCAGCCTTACACCGGCACAGGGTCACCACGAGCAGTGCTTC.

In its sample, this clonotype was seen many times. The CDR3 sequence is CASRDGNSPLHF. In nucleotides, the CDR3 is TGTGCCAGTCGGGACGGTAATTCACCCCTCCACTTT. The rearrangement joins TRBV6-1 to TRBJ1-6; possible D gene TRBD1, 5 bases. Germline V lookup: CDR1 MNHNS, CDR2 SASEGT. With 9 bases removed from V and 6 bases from J, the gap between germline ends came to 9 bases. CDR3 length: 12 residues.

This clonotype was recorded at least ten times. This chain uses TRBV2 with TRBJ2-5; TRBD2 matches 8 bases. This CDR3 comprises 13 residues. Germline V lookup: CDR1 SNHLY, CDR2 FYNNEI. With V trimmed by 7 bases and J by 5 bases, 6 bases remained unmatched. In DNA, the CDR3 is TGTGCCAGCATGGCGGGACTAGGGGAGACCCAGTACTTC. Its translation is CASMAGLGETQYF.

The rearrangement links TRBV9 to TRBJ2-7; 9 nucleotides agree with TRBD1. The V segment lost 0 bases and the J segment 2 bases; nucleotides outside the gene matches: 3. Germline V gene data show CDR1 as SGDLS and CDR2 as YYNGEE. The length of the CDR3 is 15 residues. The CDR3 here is CASSVGDRATYEQYF. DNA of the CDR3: TGTGCCAGCAGCGTAGGGGACAGGGCTACCTACGAGCAGTACTTC.

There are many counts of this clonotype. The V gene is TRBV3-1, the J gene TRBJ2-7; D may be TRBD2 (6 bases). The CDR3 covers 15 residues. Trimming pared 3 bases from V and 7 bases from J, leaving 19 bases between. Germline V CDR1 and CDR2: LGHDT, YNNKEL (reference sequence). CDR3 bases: TGTGCCAGCAGCCAGGACGGGAGCTTTTGGTGGGAGCAGTACTTC. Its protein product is CASSQDGSFWWEQYF.